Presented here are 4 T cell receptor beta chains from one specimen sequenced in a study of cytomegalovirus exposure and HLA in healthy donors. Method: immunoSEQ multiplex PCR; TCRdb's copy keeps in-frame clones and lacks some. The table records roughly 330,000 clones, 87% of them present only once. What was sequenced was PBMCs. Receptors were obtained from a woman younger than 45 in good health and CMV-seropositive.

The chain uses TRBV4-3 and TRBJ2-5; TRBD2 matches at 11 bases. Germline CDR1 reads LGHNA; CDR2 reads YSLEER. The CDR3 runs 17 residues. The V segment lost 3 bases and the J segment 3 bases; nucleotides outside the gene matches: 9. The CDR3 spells CASSQGVAGGREETQYF. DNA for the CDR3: TGCGCCAGCAGCCAGGGGGTAGCGGGGGGGCGCGAAGAGACCCAGTACTTC.

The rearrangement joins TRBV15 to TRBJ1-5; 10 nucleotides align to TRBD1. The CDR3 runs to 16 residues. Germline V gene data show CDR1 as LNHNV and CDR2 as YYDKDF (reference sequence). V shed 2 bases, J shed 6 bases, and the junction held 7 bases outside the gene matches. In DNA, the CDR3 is TGTGCCACCAGCAGAATCGGACAGGGGGATGTTCAGCCCCAGCATTTT. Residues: CATSRIGQGDVQPQHF.

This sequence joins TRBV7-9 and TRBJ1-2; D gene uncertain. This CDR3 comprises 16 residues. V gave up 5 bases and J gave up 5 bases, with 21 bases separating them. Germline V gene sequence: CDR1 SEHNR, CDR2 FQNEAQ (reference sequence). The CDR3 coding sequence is TGTGCCAGCAGCCAACTGGAAGGCACGTCCCTTTATGGCTACACCTTC. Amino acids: CASSQLEGTSLYGYTF.

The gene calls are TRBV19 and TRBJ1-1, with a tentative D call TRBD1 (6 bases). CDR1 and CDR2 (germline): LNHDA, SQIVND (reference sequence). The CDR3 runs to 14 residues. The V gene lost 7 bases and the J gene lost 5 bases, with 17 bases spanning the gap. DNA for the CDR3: TGTGCCAGTACCTCCAGGGGAGGAGGGACTGAAGCTTTCTTT. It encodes CASTSRGGGTEAFF.